One and the same sample provided the 31 T cell receptor beta chains below, sequenced in a study of shared clonotypes between healthy human individuals. The data were produced by immunoSEQ multiplex PCR, yet TCRdb's version contains in-frame clones alone and is incomplete. The sample holds around 640,000 clones, approximately 96% seen once. Naive CD8 populations comprised CD45RO-negative cells positively selected for CCR7, excluding terminally differentiated effector memory CD45RA+ cells. What was sequenced was naive CD8+ T cells sorted from blood. The receptors come from a woman aged 25-40 years in good health.

Note on this clone: Other DNA sequences from this sample encode an identical CDR3 as well. Here the CDR3 reads CASSVAGTGYNEQFF. CDR3 DNA: TGTGCCAGCAGCGTAGCCGGGACTGGCTACAATGAGCAGTTCTTC. The chain combines TRBV9 with TRBJ2-1, with D perhaps TRBD2 (6 bases). CDR3 size: 15 residues. Trimming removed 0 bases at V and 3 bases at J, with 10 bases between. Germline V CDR1 and CDR2: SGDLS, YYNGEE.

This chain links TRBV29-1 with TRBJ2-1, with a possible D match to TRBD2 (6 bases). This CDR3 comprises 13 residues. Between the trimmed V and J ends, which lost 4 bases and 6 bases, there was a span of 13 bases. Germline V gives CDR1 SQVTM, CDR2 ANQGSEA. CDR3: CSVVAGGVNEQFF. The CDR3 DNA reads TGCAGCGTTGTGGCAGGCGGGGTCAATGAGCAGTTCTTC.

This rearrangement joins TRBV5-5 to TRBJ1-2, with 7 bases lining up with TRBD1. The CDR3 covers 15 residues. Germline trimming cut 0 bases from V and 4 bases from J; bases unmatched to any gene: 6. CDR1 is SGHKS, CDR2 YYEKEE, per germline (reference sequence). The CDR3, as DNA: TGTGCCAGCAGCTTGGTAGGGACAGACCTCTATGGCTACACCTTC. This translates into CASSLVGTDLYGYTF. Combining the CDR3 with reference TRBV5-5 and TRBJ1-2 gives the whole variable domain DAGVTQSPTHLIKTRGQQVTLRCSPISGHKSVSWYQQVLGQGPQFIFQYYEKEERGRGNFPDRFSARQFPNYSSELNVNALLLGDSALYLCASSLVGTDLYGYTFGSGTRLTVV.

The rearrangement uses TRBV6-5 and TRBJ1-1; D uncertain. Trimming cost V 0 bases and J 4 bases, with 9 bases left between them. Germline V gives CDR1 MNHEY, CDR2 SVGAGI. The CDR3 runs to 14 residues. DNA for the CDR3: TGTGCCAGCAGTTACTCGTCATCAGGCACTGAAGCTTTCTTT. It codes for CASSYSSSGTEAFF.

In this sample, this clone turned up once. V and J are TRBV4-2 and TRBJ2-7; 8 positions agree with TRBD2. Germline CDR1 LGHNA, CDR2 YNFKEQ. V lost 1 base and J lost 5; bases outside the gene matches: 10. This CDR3 has 16 residues. CDR3 nucleotide sequence: TGTGCCAGCAGCCAAGGCCGAGCGGGAGAAGTGGACGAGCAGTACTTC. Its protein product is CASSQGRAGEVDEQYF.

The V call is TRBV19, the J call TRBJ1-1, with unresolved D. CDR1 is LNHDA and CDR2 is SQIVND in the germline V gene (reference sequence). V was pared by 2 bases and J by 7 bases, with 11 bases between. There are 13 residues in the CDR3. The DNA for the CDR3 is TGTGCCAGTAGTATATCTCAGAGTGGTGAAGCTTTCTTT. Residues: CASSISQSGEAFF.

This sequence joins TRBV9 and TRBJ1-6, with a weak D call TRBD1 (5 bases). Trimming removed 0 bases at V and 9 bases at J, with 10 bases between. This CDR3 comprises 14 residues. Germline loops: CDR1 SGDLS, CDR2 YYNGEE. The CDR3 here is CASSVGGGASPLHF. DNA for the CDR3: TGTGCCAGCAGCGTAGGCGGGGGTGCTTCACCCCTCCACTTT.

The chain is built from TRBV11-2 and TRBJ2-1, with TRBD2 identical over 9 bases. Germline V CDR1 and CDR2: SGHAT, FQNNGV. CDR3 size: 14 residues. After removal of 3 bases from V and 7 bases from J, the junction contained 4 bases not matched to a gene. Here the CDR3 reads CASSFSGRGNEQFF. DNA for the CDR3: TGTGCCAGCAGCTTTAGCGGGAGAGGAAATGAGCAGTTCTTC.

The gene calls are TRBV27 and TRBJ2-3; tentatively, D is TRBD1 or TRBD2 (5 bases each). Germline CDR1 MNHEY, CDR2 SMNVEV (reference sequence). The CDR3 runs to 13 residues. Trimming removed 0 bases from V and 7 bases from J, with 8 bases in between. CDR3 nucleotides: TGTGCCAGCAGTTTATCCGAGGGGTATACGCAGTATTTT. Translating it yields CASSLSEGYTQYF.

The CDR3 nucleotides are TGTGCCAGCAGCTTAGCCGGGACAGCGGCTGAAGCTTTCTTT. It encodes CASSLAGTAAEAFF. V gene TRBV11-1 combines with J gene TRBJ1-1; TRBD1 matches 7 bases. In germline, CDR1 is SGHAT, CDR2 FQDESV (reference sequence). The trim removed 0 bases at V and 6 bases at J, leaving 4 bases unmatched. This CDR3 comprises 14 residues.

V gene TRBV23-1 combines with J gene TRBJ2-3, with D maybe TRBD2 (5 bases). TRBV23-1 is flagged as an ORF with uncertain function. The CDR3 covers 15 residues. V lost 2 bases, J lost 1 base, and 10 bases lay in between. CDR3 amino acids: CASSQEAGGTDTQYF. The CDR3 nucleotides read TGCGCCAGCAGTCAAGAGGCGGGTGGCACAGATACGCAGTATTTT.

This chain uses TRBV9 with TRBJ2-5; D uncertain. CDR1 SGDLS and CDR2 YYNGEE come from the germline V gene. Trimming stripped 0 bases from V and 5 bases from J, with 14 bases between. The CDR3 length is 15 residues. CDR3 DNA: TGTGCCAGCAGCGTAGCCTCGCGCACTTGGGAGACCCAGTACTTC. Translating it yields CASSVASRTWETQYF.

This chain joins TRBV28 and TRBJ2-1, with D maybe TRBD2 (5 bases). The germline CDR1 and CDR2 sequences are MDHEN and SYDVKM. V gave up 5 bases and J gave up 7 bases, with 6 bases separating them. The length of the CDR3 is 11 residues. The CDR3 loop reads CASSPGNEQFF. CDR3 in DNA: TGTGCCAGCAGTCCGGGGAATGAGCAGTTCTTC.

The rearrangement joins TRBV28 to TRBJ2-3; 7 nucleotides align to TRBD1. The CDR3 extends over 15 amino acids. The J segment lost 1 base and the V segment lost 7 bases, leaving 8 bases of the junction unmatched. The germline V gene encodes CDR1 MDHEN and CDR2 SYDVKM. CDR3 in amino acids: CASIETGPRTDTQYF. The DNA for the CDR3 is TGTGCCAGCATCGAGACAGGGCCGCGCACAGATACGCAGTATTTT.

The rearrangement links TRBV27 to TRBJ2-7; 10 bases match TRBD2. The CDR3 extends over 16 amino acids. Germline V lookup: CDR1 MNHEY, CDR2 SMNVEV (reference sequence). The V and J ends lost 4 bases and 0 bases, in that order; junction bases with no gene match: 6. The CDR3 here is CASSYGLAESSYEQYF. CDR3 DNA: TGTGCCAGCAGTTATGGACTAGCGGAGAGCTCCTACGAGCAGTACTTC.

This rearrangement joins TRBV13 to TRBJ1-2; D is possibly TRBD1 (6 bases). This CDR3 spans 12 amino acids. V lost 4 bases and J 8 bases, leaving 11 bases between the germline ends. CDR1 is PRHDT, CDR2 FYEKMQ, per germline (reference sequence). The CDR3 DNA reads as TGTGCCAGCAGCTCAGGGGAGCGGGGCTACACCTTC. It codes for CASSSGERGYTF.

The chain employs TRBV19 and TRBJ2-3; 7 bases fit TRBD1. The CDR3 loop spans 12 amino acids. The J segment lost 14 bases and the V segment lost 4 bases, leaving 9 bases of the junction unmatched. Germline V gene sequence: CDR1 LNHDA, CDR2 SQIVND (reference sequence). CDR3 bases: TGTGCCAGTAGTACACGACAGGGTGTATGGTATTTT. This translates into CASSTRQGVWYF.

The CDR3 sequence is CASSNPETGTNTGELFF. The CDR3 DNA reads as TGTGCCAGCAGCAACCCGGAGACAGGGACGAACACCGGGGAGCTGTTTTTT. This sequence joins TRBV7-6 and TRBJ2-2; TRBD1 aligns across 7 bases. The germline V gene encodes CDR1 SGHVS and CDR2 FNYEAQ. V shed 5 bases and J 0 bases; nucleotides not matched to a gene: 9. The length of the CDR3 is 17 residues.

This clone was seen just once. The J gene is TRBJ2-1, the V gene TRBV27, with unresolved D. The V end was cut by 11 bases, the J end by 10 bases, with 9 bases between. The CDR3 has 9 residues. Germline CDR1 reads MNHEY; CDR2 reads SMNVEV (reference sequence). The CDR3 sequence: CACGPEQFF. The CDR3 DNA reads as TGTGCCTGTGGCCCCGAGCAGTTCTTC.

The V gene is TRBV29-1, the J gene TRBJ2-5; 13 bases agree with TRBD2. The J call may not be correct, given that the DNA end is closer to TRBJ2-7. Germline CDR1 and CDR2: SQVTM and ANQGSEA. The CDR3 has 16 residues. The CDR3 sequence: CSVTGLAGRGSYEQYF. The CDR3 nucleotides are TGCAGCGTGACGGGACTAGCGGGGAGGGGCTCCTACGAGCAGTACTTC.

This chain connects TRBV11-2 to TRBJ2-7; 7 bases are shared with TRBD1. The CDR3 has 14 amino acids. Germline assignment: CDR1 SGHAT and CDR2 FQNNGV. V was pared by 5 bases and J by 3 bases, with 7 bases of the junction left unmatched. CDR3 in amino acids: CASSVLDRVYEQYF. Written as DNA, the CDR3 is TGTGCCAGCAGCGTGCTCGACAGGGTCTACGAGCAGTACTTC.

CDR3 DNA: TGTGCCAGCAGCACCCGGGCAGGGTTGGCCGGGGAGCTGTTTTTT. This sequence encodes CASSTRAGLAGELFF. The chain couples TRBV7-6 to TRBJ2-2, with D perhaps TRBD1 (5 bases). The CDR3 runs 15 residues. The germline CDR1 and CDR2 sequences are SGHVS and FNYEAQ. Trimming shortened V by 5 bases and J by 6 bases, and 16 bases separated the two germline ends. Variable domain in full (rest from reference TRBV7-6 and TRBJ2-2): GAGVSQSPRYKVTKRGQDVALRCDPISGHVSLYWYRQALGQGPEFLTYFNYEAQQDKSGLPNDRFSAERPEGSISTLTIQRTEQRDSAMYRCASSTRAGLAGELFFGEGSRLTVL.

The chain recombines TRBV12-2 with TRBJ2-5; no DNA check was done on the table's D call, TRBD1. TRBV12-2 is noted as a pseudogene. This CDR3 spans 14 amino acids. For the CDR3, the DNA is TGTGCAAGTCGTTATATGGACAGGAGAAAGATAGAGTACTTC. Its translation: CASRYMDRRKIEYF.

The chain employs TRBV5-5 and TRBJ2-7; D possibly corresponds to TRBD1 (5 bases). The V end was cut by 1 base, the J end by 3 bases, with 11 bases between. Germline V gene lookup returns CDR1 SGHKS and CDR2 YYEKEE (reference sequence). The CDR3 has 14 residues. The CDR3 coding sequence is TGTGCCAGCAGCTTGTGGCAGGGCCTCTACGAGCAGTACTTC. Translation: CASSLWQGLYEQYF.

CDR3 amino acids: CASSTRDRRYEQYF. The DNA for the CDR3 is TGCGCCAGCAGCACTCGGGACAGGCGCTACGAGCAGTACTTC. The gene calls are TRBV5-1 and TRBJ2-7, with 8 nucleotides matching TRBD1. Germline V gene sequence: CDR1 SGHRS, CDR2 YFSETQ. This CDR3 is built from 14 residues. The ends lost 4 bases at V and 3 bases at J; junction bases unmatched: 6.

The rearrangement joins TRBV2 to TRBJ2-1; D unclear. Deletions cut 0 bases from V and 0 bases from J, with 9 bases between. Looked up from germline, CDR1 is SNHLY and CDR2 is FYNNEI. There are 16 residues in the CDR3. The CDR3 reads CASSEARAGSYNEQFF. In nucleotides, the CDR3 is TGTGCCAGCAGTGAAGCCCGGGCCGGCTCCTACAATGAGCAGTTCTTC.

This chain links TRBV7-6 with TRBJ2-1; D is uncertain. From germline, CDR1 is SGHVS and CDR2 FNYEAQ. The length of the CDR3 is 13 residues. Trimming removed 7 bases at V and 4 bases at J, with 11 bases between. CDR3 protein: CASIGGLYNEQFF. DNA for the CDR3: TGTGCCAGCATAGGTGGGTTATACAATGAGCAGTTCTTC.

The rearrangement uses TRBV7-9 and TRBJ2-3; D perhaps matches TRBD1 (6 bases). The CDR3 is 12 residues long. With 5 bases removed from V and 8 bases from J, the gap between germline ends came to 11 bases. Germline assignment: CDR1 SEHNR and CDR2 FQNEAQ (reference sequence). CDR3 protein: CASSPTGRTQYF. DNA of the CDR3: TGTGCCAGCAGCCCTACAGGGCGTACGCAGTATTTT.

The genes are TRBV6-5 and TRBJ1-6; no clear D gene. Germline-derived CDR1 and CDR2 are MNHEY and SVGAGI. CDR3 length: 13 residues. With 4 bases removed from V and 6 bases from J, the gap between germline ends came to 7 bases. This chain's CDR3 is CASSWGVNSPLHF. The CDR3 coding sequence is TGTGCCAGCAGTTGGGGAGTTAATTCACCCCTCCACTTT.

This chain joins TRBV9 and TRBJ1-4; D is uncertain. V dropped 5 bases and J dropped 6 bases, with 11 bases sitting between them. Germline loops: CDR1 SGDLS, CDR2 YYNGEE. This CDR3 region has 13 residues. Here the CDR3 reads CASRKPGDEKLFF. Here the CDR3 DNA reads TGTGCCAGCAGGAAGCCTGGGGATGAAAAACTGTTTTTT.

This clone was observed a single time. The V gene is TRBV13, the J gene TRBJ1-2; D is undetermined. The CDR3 extends over 11 amino acids. Germline CDR1 PRHDT, CDR2 FYEKMQ (reference sequence). Trimming stripped 5 bases from V and 8 bases from J, with 9 bases between. This CDR3 is CASSVSQGYTF. Here the CDR3 DNA reads TGTGCCAGCAGCGTCTCACAGGGCTACACCTTC.